The T cell receptor beta chain described here comes from a study of CD8+ T cells in alopecia areata. As for the study in general: Tofacitinib dosing lasted 6 to 18 months, which was then followed by 6 months off drug. Study-level findings and limits: Clonality in lesional scalp, especially alopecia totalis/universalis, exceeded that of normal scalp. Possibly as an HLA-related effect, TCR sharing across patients appeared less clear than in mice.

RNA extraction and reverse transcription yielded cDNA as sequencing template. The assay was immunoSEQ multiplex PCR, and TCRdb's table has in-frame clones only and misses some. The sample holds about 150,000 clones, around 87% seen once. Remarks on this clone: Its antigen is unidentified.

Collected material from alopecia areata patients comprised lesional scalp punch biopsies and peripheral blood. The germline V gene encodes CDR1 SGHVS and CDR2 FNYEAQ. V lost 1 base to trimming and J lost 4 bases, with 7 bases between them. This CDR3 has 13 amino acids. The chain links TRBV7-6 to TRBJ2-5; D not certain. Source: CD8+ T cells sorted from blood, taken at week 0. This clonotype originated in a human donor with alopecia areata. The CDR3 sequence: CASSLVSRETQYF. CDR3 nucleotides: TGTGCCAGCAGCTTAGTTTCTCGAGAGACCCAGTACTTC.